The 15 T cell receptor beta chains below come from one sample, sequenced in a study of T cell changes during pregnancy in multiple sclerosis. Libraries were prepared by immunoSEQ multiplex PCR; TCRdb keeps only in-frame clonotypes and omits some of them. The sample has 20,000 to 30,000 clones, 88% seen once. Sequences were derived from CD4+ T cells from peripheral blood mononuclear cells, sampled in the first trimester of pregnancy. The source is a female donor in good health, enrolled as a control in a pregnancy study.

The CDR3 sequence is CASSVYAGRDDEQFF. The CDR3 nucleotides read TGTGCCAGCAGCGTATACGCAGGGAGGGACGATGAGCAGTTCTTC. The V call is TRBV9, the J call TRBJ2-1; TRBD2 agrees at 7 bases. V shed 1 base and J 8 bases; nucleotides not matched to a gene: 9. From germline, CDR1 is SGDLS and CDR2 YYNGEE. The CDR3 length is 15 residues.

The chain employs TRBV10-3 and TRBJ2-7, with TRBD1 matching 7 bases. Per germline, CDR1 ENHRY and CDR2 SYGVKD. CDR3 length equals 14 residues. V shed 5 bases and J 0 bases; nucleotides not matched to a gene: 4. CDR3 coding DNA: TGTGCCATCAGTCCCGACAGGGACTCCTACGAGCAGTACTTC. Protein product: CAISPDRDSYEQYF.

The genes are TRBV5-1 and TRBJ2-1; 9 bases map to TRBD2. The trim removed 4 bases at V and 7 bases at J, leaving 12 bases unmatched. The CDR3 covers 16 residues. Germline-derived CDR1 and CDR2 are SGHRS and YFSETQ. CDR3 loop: CASSIGAGGISNEQFF. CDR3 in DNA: TGCGCCAGCAGCATAGGGGCGGGAGGGATCAGTAATGAGCAGTTCTTC.

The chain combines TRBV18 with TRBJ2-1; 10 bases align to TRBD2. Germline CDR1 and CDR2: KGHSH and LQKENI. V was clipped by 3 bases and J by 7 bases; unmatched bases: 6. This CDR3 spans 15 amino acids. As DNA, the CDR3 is TGTGCCAGCTCACCCCCTAGCGGGGGTCGGAATGAGCAGTTCTTC. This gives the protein CASSPPSGGRNEQFF. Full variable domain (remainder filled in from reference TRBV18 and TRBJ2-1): NAGVMQNPRHLVRRRGQEARLRCSPMKGHSHVYWYRQLPEEGLKFMVYLQKENIIDESGMPKERFSAEFPKEGPSILRIQQVVRGDSAAYFCASSPPSGGRNEQFFGPGTRLTVL.

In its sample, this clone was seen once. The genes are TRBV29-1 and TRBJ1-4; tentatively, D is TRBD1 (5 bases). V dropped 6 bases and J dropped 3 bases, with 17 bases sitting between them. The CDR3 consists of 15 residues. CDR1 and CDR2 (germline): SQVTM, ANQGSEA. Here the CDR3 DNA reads TGCAGCGTATCAAAAACAGGATCCTCTAATGAAAAACTGTTTTTT. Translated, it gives CSVSKTGSSNEKLFF.

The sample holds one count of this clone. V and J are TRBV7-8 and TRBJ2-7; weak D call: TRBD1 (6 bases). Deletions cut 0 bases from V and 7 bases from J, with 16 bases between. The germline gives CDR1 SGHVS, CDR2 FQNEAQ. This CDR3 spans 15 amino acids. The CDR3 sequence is CASSLAGPGAGEQYF. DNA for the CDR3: TGTGCCAGCAGCTTAGCGGGTCCAGGGGCCGGGGAGCAGTACTTC.

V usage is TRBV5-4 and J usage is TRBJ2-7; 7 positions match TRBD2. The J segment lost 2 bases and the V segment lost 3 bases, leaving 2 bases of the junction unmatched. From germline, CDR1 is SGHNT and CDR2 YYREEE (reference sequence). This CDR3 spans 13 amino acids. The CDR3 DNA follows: TGTGCCAGCAGCTCAGCGGGAACCTACGAGCAGTACTTC. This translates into CASSSAGTYEQYF. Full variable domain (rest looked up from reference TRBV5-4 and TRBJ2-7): ETGVTQSPTHLIKTRGQQVTLRCSSQSGHNTVSWYQQALGQGPQFIFQYYREEENGRGNFPPRFSGLQFPNYSSELNVNALELDDSALYLCASSSAGTYEQYFGPGTRLTVT.

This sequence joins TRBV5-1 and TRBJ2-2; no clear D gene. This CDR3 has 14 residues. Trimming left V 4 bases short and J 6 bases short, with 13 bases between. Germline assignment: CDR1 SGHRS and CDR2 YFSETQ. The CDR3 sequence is CASSDPRRSGELFF. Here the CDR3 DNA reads TGCGCCAGCAGCGACCCTCGGCGGTCCGGGGAGCTGTTTTTT.

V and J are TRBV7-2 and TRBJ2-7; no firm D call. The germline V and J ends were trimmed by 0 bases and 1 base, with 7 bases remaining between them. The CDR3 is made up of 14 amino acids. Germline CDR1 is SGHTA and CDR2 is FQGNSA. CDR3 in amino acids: CASSLAQNSYEQYF. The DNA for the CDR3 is TGTGCCAGCAGCTTAGCGCAGAATTCCTACGAGCAGTACTTC.

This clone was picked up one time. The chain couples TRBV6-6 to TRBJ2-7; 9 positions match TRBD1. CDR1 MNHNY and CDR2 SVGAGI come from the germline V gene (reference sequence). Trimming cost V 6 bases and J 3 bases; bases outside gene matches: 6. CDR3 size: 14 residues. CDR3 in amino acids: CASSPTTGGYEQYF. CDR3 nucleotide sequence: TGTGCCAGCAGCCCAACGACAGGGGGCTACGAGCAGTACTTC.

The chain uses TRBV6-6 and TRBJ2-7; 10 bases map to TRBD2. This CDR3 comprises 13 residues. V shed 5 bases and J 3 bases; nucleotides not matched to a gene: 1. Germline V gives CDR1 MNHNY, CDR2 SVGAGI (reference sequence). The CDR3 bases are TGTGCCAGCAGTCGGACTAGCGGCTACGAGCAGTACTTC. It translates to CASSRTSGYEQYF.

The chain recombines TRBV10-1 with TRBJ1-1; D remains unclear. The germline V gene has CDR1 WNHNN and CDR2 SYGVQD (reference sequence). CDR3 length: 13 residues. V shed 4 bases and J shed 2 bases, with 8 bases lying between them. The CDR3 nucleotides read TGCGCCAGCAGTGTATCAGTTAACACTGAAGCTTTCTTT. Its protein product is CASSVSVNTEAFF.

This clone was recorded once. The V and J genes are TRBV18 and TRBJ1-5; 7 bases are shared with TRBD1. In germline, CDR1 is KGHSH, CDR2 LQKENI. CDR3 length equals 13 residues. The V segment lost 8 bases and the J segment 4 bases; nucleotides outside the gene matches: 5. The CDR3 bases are TGTGCCAGCCATCCAGGGGGGAATCAGCCCCAGCATTTT. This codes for CASHPGGNQPQHF.

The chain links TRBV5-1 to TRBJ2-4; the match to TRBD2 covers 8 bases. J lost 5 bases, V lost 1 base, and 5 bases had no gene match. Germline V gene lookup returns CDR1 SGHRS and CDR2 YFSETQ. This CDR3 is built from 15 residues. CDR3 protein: CASSLSGGVQNIQYF. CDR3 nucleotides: TGCGCCAGCAGCTTGAGCGGGGGCGTCCAAAACATTCAGTACTTC. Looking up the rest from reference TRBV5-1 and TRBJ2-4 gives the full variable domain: KAGVTQTPRYLIKTRGQQVTLSCSPISGHRSVSWYQQTPGQGLQFLFEYFSETQRNKGNFPGRFSGRQFSNSRSEMNVSTLELGDSALYLCASSLSGGVQNIQYFGAGTRLSVL.

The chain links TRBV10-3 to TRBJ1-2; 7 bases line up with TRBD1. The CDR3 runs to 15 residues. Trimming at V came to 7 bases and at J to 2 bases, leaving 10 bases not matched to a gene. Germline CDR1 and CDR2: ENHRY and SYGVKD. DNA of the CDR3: TGTGCCATCAAAGGATCCGGGACAGTCAACTATGGCTACACCTTC. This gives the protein CAIKGSGTVNYGYTF.